Below are 28 T cell receptor beta chains sequenced from a single sample in a study of blood T cell repertoires in COVID-19. Measured with immunoSEQ multiplex PCR; TCRdb has only the in-frame clones, and not every one. Among about 140,000 clones, approximately 84% were seen once, and the ten largest hold less than 4%. Specimen: PBMCs or T cells enriched from blood (not recorded which). These TCRs come from a woman between 50 and 59 years old with acute COVID-19.

V and J are TRBV5-4 and TRBJ2-5; 7 bases align to TRBD1. The germline CDR1 and CDR2 sequences are SGHNT and YYREEE (reference sequence). The CDR3 is 14 amino acids. V dropped 2 bases and J dropped 5; count of bases not matched to a gene: 6. CDR3 residues: CASSFGQQGETQYF. CDR3 DNA sequence: TGTGCCAGCAGCTTCGGACAACAGGGGGAGACCCAGTACTTC.

Only a few counts were recorded for this clone. The genes are TRBV21-1 and TRBJ1-2; the D call in the table, TRBD1, was not verified against the DNA. TRBV21-1 is flagged as a pseudogene. The CDR3 spans 14 residues. The CDR3 nucleotides read TGTGCCAGCAGCTCGGAACAGGGGTACAGAGGCTACACCTTC. Encoded protein: CASSSEQGYRGYTF.

This clone was found once. The rearrangement uses TRBV7-2 and TRBJ1-1; D unclear. V was pared by 1 base and J by 3 bases, with 12 bases between. Germline V gives CDR1 SGHTA, CDR2 FQGNSA. CDR3 length: 15 residues. The CDR3 spells CASSLGSAGYTEAFF. The CDR3 nucleotides are TGTGCCAGCAGCTTAGGCAGTGCGGGATACACTGAAGCTTTCTTT.

This chain uses TRBV7-3 with TRBJ2-3; 8 bases are shared with TRBD2. This CDR3 comprises 16 residues. With V trimmed by 1 base and J by 3 bases, 6 bases remained unmatched. Per the germline V gene, CDR1 is SGHTA and CDR2 is FQGTGA. CDR3: CASSLIAGRGTDTQYF. Here the CDR3 DNA reads TGTGCCAGCAGCTTAATAGCCGGGAGGGGGACAGATACGCAGTATTTT.

The rearrangement uses TRBV30 and TRBJ2-3; D perhaps matches TRBD1 (6 bases). Germline CDR1 is GTSNPN and CDR2 is SVGIG (reference sequence). CDR3 length equals 14 residues. CDR3 loop: CATMQGILADTQYF. CDR3 sequence (DNA): TGTGCGACGATGCAGGGGATTTTGGCAGATACGCAGTATTTT.

Relative to its sample, this clone is medium-sized. This rearrangement joins TRBV2 to TRBJ2-3; the match to TRBD2 covers 11 bases. The CDR3 is made up of 14 amino acids. V was clipped by 11 bases and J by 2 bases; unmatched bases: 6. Germline lookup yields CDR1 SNHLY and CDR2 FYNNEI. For the CDR3, the DNA is TGTGCCGCGACTAGCGGGACTTTCACAGATACGCAGTATTTT. It encodes CAATSGTFTDTQYF.

This clone was found many times. The chain joins TRBV19 to TRBJ2-3; 12 nucleotides agree with TRBD2. Unmatched junction bases numbered 6, after V lost 5 bases and J lost 6 bases. Germline CDR1 and CDR2: LNHDA and SQIVND (reference sequence). The CDR3 totals 15 residues. CDR3 in DNA: TGTGCCAGTAGTTCACTAGCGGGAGGTGAGGATACGCAGTATTTT. This translates into CASSSLAGGEDTQYF.

The chain is built from TRBV27 and TRBJ1-1, with a weak D call TRBD1 (5 bases). V was cut by 5 bases and J by 1 base, with 17 bases left in between. This CDR3 is 16 amino acids long. Germline CDR1 is MNHEY and CDR2 is SMNVEV (reference sequence). CDR3 nucleotide sequence: TGTGCCAGCAGTGCGGGACTGGGAAAAGGGAACACTGAAGCTTTCTTT. Its protein is CASSAGLGKGNTEAFF.

V and J are TRBV6-5 and TRBJ1-3; D is uncertain. The CDR3 has 14 residues. V gave up 8 bases and J gave up 0 bases, with 11 bases separating them. Germline V lookup: CDR1 MNHEY, CDR2 SVGAGI. CDR3 region: CASREISSGNTIYF. DNA for the CDR3: TGTGCCAGCCGGGAGATAAGCTCTGGAAACACCATATATTTT.

This clone is a singleton in its sample. The chain employs TRBV7-8 and TRBJ1-5; D is ambiguous. This CDR3 is 15 amino acids long. The germline CDR1 and CDR2 sequences are SGHVS and FQNEAQ. Trimming pared 5 bases from V and 3 bases from J, leaving 14 bases between. The CDR3 here is CASSPRRHVNQPQHF. DNA for the CDR3: TGTGCCAGCAGCCCTAGGCGGCACGTCAATCAGCCCCAGCATTTT.

CDR3 coding DNA: TGCGCCAGCAGCCCCGGACTAGCGGGAGGGCCGGGGCAAGAGACCCAGTACTTC. Its protein is CASSPGLAGGPGQETQYF. This chain links TRBV4-1 with TRBJ2-5, with TRBD2 identical over 15 bases. Per germline, CDR1 MGHRA and CDR2 YSYEKL. Trimming cost V 4 bases and J 2 bases; bases outside gene matches: 8. CDR3 size: 18 residues.

The chain is built from TRBV6-1 and TRBJ1-5, with a tentative D call TRBD1 (6 bases). Per the germline V gene, CDR1 is MNHNS and CDR2 is SASEGT. V lost 2 bases, J lost 6 bases, and 20 bases lay in between. The CDR3 length is 17 residues. The CDR3 sequence: CASSESRVALGAQPQHF. Written as DNA, the CDR3 is TGTGCCAGCAGTGAATCGCGTGTGGCCCTGGGGGCTCAGCCCCAGCATTTT.

This clone has just one count. The chain links TRBV18 to TRBJ2-7, with D hard to call. This CDR3 comprises 15 residues. Germline V gene lookup returns CDR1 KGHSH and CDR2 LQKENI. Trimming removed 6 bases from V and 0 bases from J, with 15 bases in between. The CDR3 nucleotides read TGTGCCAGCTCCCTAGAAGGTCTTAGCTCCTACGAGCAGTACTTC. As protein: CASSLEGLSSYEQYF.

The gene calls are TRBV10-3 and TRBJ1-5; possible D gene TRBD1, 6 bases. The CDR3 is 12 residues long. Between the trimmed V and J ends, which lost 9 bases and 3 bases, there was a span of 9 bases. Per germline, CDR1 ENHRY and CDR2 SYGVKD. DNA of the CDR3: TGTGCCATTGGGACATACAATCAGCCCCAGCATTTT. Translated: CAIGTYNQPQHF.

The chain is built from TRBV5-6 and TRBJ1-5; 7 bases are a match to TRBD1. The CDR3 runs 14 residues. V lost 3 bases and J lost 2; bases outside the gene matches: 2. Germline loops: CDR1 SGHDT, CDR2 YYEEEE. In DNA, the CDR3 is TGTGCCAGCAGCTCTACAGGGGGCAATCAGCCCCAGCATTTT. Encoded protein: CASSSTGGNQPQHF.

This chain's CDR3 is CASKVDRDNNSPLHF. The CDR3 DNA sequence: TGTGCCAGCAAGGTCGACAGGGACAATAATTCACCCCTCCACTTT. The rearrangement uses TRBV2 and TRBJ1-6, with 7 bases that match TRBD1. Germline CDR1 SNHLY, CDR2 FYNNEI. J was trimmed by 5 bases and V by 7 bases; bases with no gene match: 8. This CDR3 spans 15 amino acids.

The gene calls are TRBV11-2 and TRBJ2-5, with a tentative D call TRBD2 (5 bases). CDR1 and CDR2 (germline): SGHAT, FQNNGV. The CDR3 is 14 residues long. With 1 base removed from V and 7 bases from J, the gap between germline ends came to 13 bases. CDR3 bases: TGTGCCAGCAGCTTAGTTACCGGGGAAGGGACCCAGTACTTC. Protein: CASSLVTGEGTQYF.

The rearrangement joins TRBV30 to TRBJ2-7, with D perhaps matching TRBD1 (7 bases). CDR3 length: 16 amino acids. Looked up from germline, CDR1 is GTSNPN and CDR2 is SVGIG (reference sequence). Trimming removed 3 bases from V and 1 base from J, with 19 bases in between. CDR3 nucleotides: TGTGCCTGGAGGGAGACGTTCAGGGGGAGGTCCTACGAGCAGTACTTC. Residues: CAWRETFRGRSYEQYF.

This clone was seen more than once but under ten times. The V and J genes are TRBV15 and TRBJ2-5; D uncertain. V dropped 4 bases and J dropped 2 bases, with 17 bases sitting between them. This CDR3 comprises 16 residues. Germline-derived CDR1 and CDR2 are LNHNV and YYDKDF (reference sequence). CDR3 DNA sequence: TGTGCCACCAGCACGAGACGGTCGACTCTTCAAGAGACCCAGTACTTC. It yields the protein CATSTRRSTLQETQYF.

The chain uses TRBV28 and TRBJ1-5; D is possibly TRBD1 (5 bases). Deletions cut 3 bases from V and 6 bases from J, with 6 bases between. From germline, CDR1 is MDHEN and CDR2 SYDVKM. This CDR3 has 12 amino acids. The CDR3 region has the DNA TGTGCCAGCAGTTTCGGGGGTCAGCCCCAGCATTTT. As protein: CASSFGGQPQHF.

This chain links TRBV7-3 with TRBJ2-1; the match to TRBD2 covers 11 bases. The CDR3 is 14 amino acids. J was trimmed by 5 bases and V by 5 bases; bases with no gene match: 2. CDR1 and CDR2 from the germline V gene are SGHTA and FQGTGA. Here the CDR3 reads CASSETSGDNEQFF. CDR3 in DNA: TGTGCCAGCAGCGAGACTAGCGGGGACAATGAGCAGTTCTTC.

This chain links TRBV10-3 with TRBJ2-1; 8 bases are a match to TRBD2. This CDR3 comprises 15 residues. Unmatched junction bases numbered 9, after V lost 3 bases and J lost 8 bases. Germline loops: CDR1 ENHRY, CDR2 SYGVKD. Here the CDR3 reads CAISDQAGVRDEQFF. The CDR3 DNA sequence: TGTGCCATCAGTGACCAAGCGGGAGTTAGGGATGAGCAGTTCTTC.

The CDR3 coding sequence is TGTGCCAGCAGGGGGACTAGCGCTTGGAACATTCAGTACTTC. Its protein product is CASRGTSAWNIQYF. The chain is built from TRBV2 and TRBJ2-4; TRBD2 agrees at 10 bases. The V gene's germline CDR1 is SNHLY and CDR2 FYNNEI. V dropped 6 bases and J dropped 7; count of bases not matched to a gene: 6. The CDR3 has 14 amino acids.

The chain carries TRBV7-2 and TRBJ2-2; TRBD1 aligns across 8 bases. With V trimmed by 4 bases and J by 1 base, 8 bases remained unmatched. Germline V CDR1 and CDR2: SGHTA, FQGNSA. The CDR3 has 17 amino acids. The CDR3 DNA reads TGTGCCAGCAGCTCCCCGTGGACAGGGCTGAACACCGGGGAGCTGTTTTTT. Translating it yields CASSSPWTGLNTGELFF.

This sequence joins TRBV5-1 and TRBJ2-1; 8 positions match TRBD1. Germline values: CDR1 SGHRS, CDR2 YFSETQ. This CDR3 has 15 amino acids. Trimming took 4 bases from V and 3 from J; bases not matched to a gene: 6. CDR3 sequence reads: CASSIPGQDYNEQFF. The CDR3 DNA reads as TGCGCCAGCAGCATACCGGGACAGGACTACAATGAGCAGTTCTTC.

V gene TRBV5-1 combines with J gene TRBJ1-3; D uncertain. This CDR3 spans 14 amino acids. Per germline, CDR1 SGHRS and CDR2 YFSETQ. Trimming took 0 bases from V and 0 from J, leaving 4 bases between them. The CDR3: CASSLDSSGNTIYF. The CDR3 coding sequence is TGCGCCAGCAGCTTGGACAGCTCTGGAAACACCATATATTTT.

The chain is built from TRBV21-1 and TRBJ2-1; no check of the table's D call, TRBD2, against the DNA was made. TRBV21-1 is a pseudogene segment. CDR3 length equals 18 residues. CDR3 loop: CASSKVGAGGETYNEQFF. Here the CDR3 DNA reads TGTGCCAGCAGCAAAGTAGGAGCGGGAGGGGAAACCTACAATGAGCAGTTCTTC.

The chain couples TRBV7-9 to TRBJ2-7; tentative D call: TRBD2 (6 bases). Per the germline V gene, CDR1 is SEHNR and CDR2 is FQNEAQ (reference sequence). CDR3 size: 13 residues. Trimming removed 1 base from V and 6 bases from J, with 10 bases in between. This chain's CDR3 is CASSLVAAGEQYF. The CDR3, as DNA: TGTGCCAGCAGCTTAGTAGCGGCGGGCGAGCAGTACTTC.